This T cell receptor beta chain derives from a study of T-cell reconstitution after alpha-beta-depleted transplantation in children. Overall study findings and caveats: When one year had passed after transplant, most T-cell counts and diversity came from newly produced T cells.

This clonotype was seen only a few times. Antigen unknown. The CDR3 is made up of 15 amino acids. Germline V gene data show CDR1 as MNHEY and CDR2 as SMNVEV (reference sequence). Trimming removed 5 bases at V and 4 bases at J, with 15 bases between. The TCRbeta library was prepared with unique molecular identifiers. TCRdb reprocessed the PCR reads with MiXCR, giving one entry per CDR3 protein. The sample comprises about 460,000 distinct CDR3 sequences, 9.5% to 12% of which are singletons, and approximately 14% rests with the top ten. This clonotype was sampled from a female patient between 2 and 15 years old who had a stem cell transplant for aplastic anemia, so the T cells may come from the graft donor. The sample consisted of PBMCs, mostly from graft donor cells, taken 180 days after TCRalphabeta/CD19-depleted stem cell transplant. This rearrangement joins TRBV27 to TRBJ2-1, with D possibly TRBD1 on 6 matching bases. Here the CDR3 reads CASSPGQPIYNEQFF. The CDR3 DNA is TGTGCCAGCAGTCCCGGACAGCCGATTTACAATGAGCAGTTCTTC.